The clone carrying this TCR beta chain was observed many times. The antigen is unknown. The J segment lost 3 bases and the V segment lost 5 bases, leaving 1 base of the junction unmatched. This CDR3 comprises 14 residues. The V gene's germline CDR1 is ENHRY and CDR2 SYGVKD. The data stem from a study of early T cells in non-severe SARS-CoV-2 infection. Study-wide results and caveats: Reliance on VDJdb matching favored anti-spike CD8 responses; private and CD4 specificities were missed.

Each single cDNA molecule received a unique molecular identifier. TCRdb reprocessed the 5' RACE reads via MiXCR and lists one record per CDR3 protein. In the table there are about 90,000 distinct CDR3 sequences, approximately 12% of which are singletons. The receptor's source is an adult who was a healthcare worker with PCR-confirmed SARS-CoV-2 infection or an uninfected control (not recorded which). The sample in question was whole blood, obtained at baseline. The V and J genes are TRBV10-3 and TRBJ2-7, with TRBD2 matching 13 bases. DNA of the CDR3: TGTGCCATCAGTTGGACTAGCGGGAGCTACGAGCAGTACTTC. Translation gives CAISWTSGSYEQYF.